This record covers a single T cell receptor beta chain. Antigen: not known. TCRdb re-called the 5' RACE reads through MiXCR, storing one row per CDR3 protein. The table shows 470,000 or so distinct CDR3 sequences, with more than 25% occurring only once. The sample comes from a study of CD8 T cells in ankylosing spondylitis. Study-level findings and limits: It appeared that ankylosing spondylitis blood was characterized by a TCR beta motif of about 8 highly homologous variants. Matched synovial fluid from ankylosing spondylitis patients was reported to be enriched for disease-linked clones.

Germline trimming cut 3 bases from V and 2 bases from J; bases unmatched to any gene: 7. The V gene's germline CDR1 is KGHDR and CDR2 SFDVKD. The CDR3 is 16 amino acids. The chain joins TRBV24-1 to TRBJ2-3, with 7 bases aligning to TRBD2. The TCR comes from a male donor with ankylosing spondylitis. Input material: blood, either unsorted or a sorted T cell fraction (not recorded which). In DNA form, the CDR3 reads TGTGCCACCAGTGATCCCCGAGCGGGGTACACAGATACGCAGTATTTT. As protein: CATSDPRAGYTDTQYF.